One and the same sample provided the 8 T cell receptor beta chains below, sequenced in a study of identical twins. TCRdb reprocessed the 5' RACE reads with MiXCR, giving one entry per CDR3 protein. Here the sample spans around 1.7 million distinct CDR3 sequences, roughly 35% being singletons. Sequencing was done on a sample of cord blood. The receptors originated from a newborn girl in good health.

This clonotype has a handful of counts. The chain links TRBV6-5 to TRBJ1-1; 7 bases align to TRBD1. J lost 12 bases, V lost 2 bases, and 3 bases had no gene match. Germline-derived CDR1 and CDR2 are MNHEY and SVGAGI. This CDR3 is 11 amino acids long. CDR3 sequence reads: CASSYGQDPFF. In DNA form, the CDR3 reads TGTGCCAGCAGTTACGGACAGGACCCTTTCTTT.

As regards this clonotype: The junction departs from germline at one end; a sequencing error may be responsible. V and J are TRBV7-2 and TRBJ2-7, with unresolved D. The germline V gene encodes CDR1 SGHTA and CDR2 FQGNSA. There are 12 residues in the CDR3. The CDR3 coding sequence is TGTGCCAGCAGCTTAGCTACCTACGATCAGTACTTC. Translated: CASSLATYDQYF. Full variable domain (rest looked up from reference TRBV7-2 and TRBJ2-7): GAGVSQSPSNKVTEKGKDVELRCDPISGHTALYWYRQSLGQGLEFLIYFQGNSAPDKSGLPSDRFSAERTGGSVSTLTIQRTQQEDSAVYLCASSLATYDQYFGPGTRLTVT.

This chain connects TRBV6-6 to TRBJ2-5; D remains unclear. The CDR3 totals 18 residues. Per the germline V gene, CDR1 is MNHNY and CDR2 is SVGAGI (reference sequence). Trimming took 0 bases from V and 5 from J, leaving 22 bases between them. The CDR3 spells CASSYSFGGSFGGETQYF. CDR3 DNA sequence: TGTGCCAGCAGTTACTCGTTCGGTGGCTCCTTTGGTGGGGAGACCCAGTACTTC.

This chain connects TRBV6-1 to TRBJ1-5; 7 bases are a match to TRBD1. Germline assignment: CDR1 MNHNS and CDR2 SASEGT. V gave up 2 bases and J gave up 7 bases; unmatched junction bases: 11. The CDR3 has 16 residues. The CDR3 protein is CASSELGQGVNQPQHF. CDR3 nucleotide sequence: TGTGCCAGCAGTGAATTGGGGCAGGGGGTCAACCAGCCCCAGCATTTT.

This chain uses TRBV20-1 with TRBJ1-5; the match to TRBD1 covers 7 bases. This CDR3 comprises 15 residues. Germline-derived CDR1 and CDR2 are DFQATT and SNEGSKA (reference sequence). The V and J ends lost 3 bases and 6 bases, in that order; junction bases with no gene match: 11. The CDR3 here is CSASPAGGPGQPQHF. Here the CDR3 DNA reads TGCAGTGCTAGTCCCGCAGGGGGGCCAGGTCAGCCCCAGCATTTT.

The V and J genes are TRBV10-3 and TRBJ1-1; 8 bases match TRBD1. The germline CDR1 and CDR2 sequences are ENHRY and SYGVKD. V dropped 6 bases and J dropped 3; count of bases not matched to a gene: 3. This CDR3 has 13 amino acids. CDR3 in amino acids: CAIRRQGYTEAFF. In DNA, the CDR3 is TGTGCCATCAGAAGACAGGGGTACACTGAAGCTTTCTTT.

This clonotype has more than one count but fewer than ten. The V and J genes are TRBV7-9 and TRBJ1-4; D possibly corresponds to TRBD1 (5 bases). V lost 5 bases and J lost 7, with 17 bases in between. Germline V gene sequence: CDR1 SEHNR, CDR2 FQNEAQ (reference sequence). The CDR3 loop spans 15 amino acids. The CDR3 spells CASSPGEYQGEKLFF. In DNA form, the CDR3 reads TGTGCCAGCAGCCCGGGGGAGTACCAGGGTGAAAAACTGTTTTTT.

The sample holds a few counts of this clonotype. The CDR3 reads CASTAGGRTDTQYF. CDR3 nucleotides: TGTGCCAGCACAGCGGGGGGACGCACAGATACGCAGTATTTT. The chain recombines TRBV12-3 or TRBV12-4 with TRBJ2-3, with 9 bases matching TRBD2. Trimming took 7 bases from V and 1 from J; bases not matched to a gene: 3. This CDR3 spans 14 amino acids.